This T cell receptor (beta chain) comes out of a study of T cell repertoires in cytomegalovirus infection. Study as a whole: Based on public TCR beta signatures, there were indications of CMV infection and of a matching HLA type. General study points: In two of eight donors, the top clonotype was HLA-C-restricted CMV-specific.

In this sample, this clonotype turned up a few times. The antigen is unknown. The ends lost 3 bases at V and 8 bases at J; junction bases unmatched: 7. CDR1 and CDR2 (germline): KGHDR, SFDVKD. The CDR3 consists of 15 residues. TCRdb reprocessed the reads via MiXCR and lists one record per CDR3 protein. The sample gives fewer than 550,000 distinct CDR3 sequences, approximately 11% of which show up once; more than 8.5% is in the top ten. This chain uses TRBV24-1 with TRBJ2-1, with TRBD2 identical over 9 bases. The origin of this receptor is a human donor in good health (CMV status not recorded). Some clones in this sample may be carry-over from other donors' samples. The sequenced material came from PBMCs. CDR3 bases: TGTGCCACCAGTGATACAGCGGGGGGAAGCGATGAGCAGTTCTTC. Its translation: CATSDTAGGSDEQFF.